Below, 27 T cell receptor beta chains from the same sample are listed, as sequenced in a study of siplizumab effects on memory and regulatory T cells. Repertoires were generated with immunoSEQ multiplex PCR, while TCRdb's copy carries only in-frame clones and drops some. Of over 50,000 clones in the sample, less than 90% were seen once. Sequenced: memory CD4+ T cells sorted from blood. Receptors were obtained from a human donor in good health.

The rearrangement joins TRBV27 to TRBJ2-1; D may be TRBD2 (6 bases). The germline CDR1 and CDR2 sequences are MNHEY and SMNVEV (reference sequence). The ends were cut back, 3 bases at V and 0 bases at J, with 9 bases in the middle. The CDR3 runs to 15 residues. The DNA for the CDR3 is TGTGCCAGCAGTTTCGTCGGGAGCTCCTACAATGAGCAGTTCTTC. This codes for CASSFVGSSYNEQFF.

V usage is TRBV7-6 and J usage is TRBJ2-7; D is unclear. The CDR3 loop spans 12 amino acids. Germline CDR1 reads SGHVS; CDR2 reads FNYEAQ. Between the trimmed V and J ends, which lost 5 bases and 3 bases, there was a span of 8 bases. CDR3 sequence reads: CASSPGGYEQYF. CDR3 nucleotide sequence: TGTGCCAGCAGCCCCGGTGGCTACGAGCAGTACTTC.

The chain employs TRBV6-1 and TRBJ1-3; D is unresolved. The CDR3 runs 14 residues. The V end lost 4 bases, the J end lost 2 bases, and 9 bases lay between the germline ends. Germline V gene data show CDR1 as MNHNS and CDR2 as SASEGT. CDR3 protein: CASSGSGTGNTIYF. CDR3 sequence (DNA): TGTGCCAGCAGTGGATCGGGGACTGGAAACACCATATATTTT.

This sequence joins TRBV5-6 and TRBJ1-1; D remains ambiguous. V was cut by 7 bases and J by 4 bases, with 5 bases left in between. The V gene's germline CDR1 is SGHDT and CDR2 YYEEEE. The length of the CDR3 is 10 residues. CDR3 bases: TGTGCCAGCCCCCGCACTGAAGCTTTCTTT. Translated, it gives CASPRTEAFF. Looking up the rest from reference TRBV5-6 and TRBJ1-1 gives the full variable domain: DAGVTQSPTHLIKTRGQQVTLRCSPKSGHDTVSWYQQALGQGPQFIFQYYEEEERQRGNFPDRFSGHQFPNYSSELNVNALLLGDSALYLCASPRTEAFFGQGTRLTVV.

The table lists this clone with a few counts. The CDR3, as DNA: TGTGCCTGGAAGGACGAGGACACTGAAGCTTTCTTT. It specifies CAWKDEDTEAFF. The chain is built from TRBV30 and TRBJ1-1, with D unclear. V dropped 4 bases and J dropped 3 bases, with 9 bases sitting between them. The CDR3 contains 12 residues. Germline V CDR1 and CDR2: GTSNPN, SVGIG (reference sequence).

The chain employs TRBV2 and TRBJ2-2; possibly TRBD2 for D (5 bases). Germline-derived CDR1 and CDR2 are SNHLY and FYNNEI. Trimming cost V 6 bases and J 0 bases, with 8 bases left between them. The CDR3 totals 14 residues. DNA for the CDR3: TGTGCCAGCAGAAGCGGAGCGAACACCGGGGAGCTGTTTTTT. It codes for CASRSGANTGELFF.

The V call is TRBV6-5, the J call TRBJ2-7; D remains unclear. Germline V lookup: CDR1 MNHEY, CDR2 SVGAGI. Trimming shortened V by 6 bases and J by 0 bases, and 9 bases separated the two germline ends. This CDR3 region has 13 residues. The CDR3 DNA is TGTGCCAGCAGCCCCTACTCCTCCTACGAGCAGTACTTC. It translates to CASSPYSSYEQYF.

The rearrangement uses TRBV6-5 and TRBJ2-7; tentative D call: TRBD2 (6 bases). This CDR3 region has 11 residues. Germline values: CDR1 MNHEY, CDR2 SVGAGI. Trimming took 3 bases from V and 8 from J, leaving 8 bases between them. CDR3 bases: TGTGCCAGCAGTTATGGGACTCAGCAGTACTTC. This encodes CASSYGTQQYF.

This clone was observed a few times. The gene calls are TRBV7-9 and TRBJ1-2; D is ambiguous. This CDR3 has 14 residues. Germline assignment: CDR1 SEHNR and CDR2 FQNEAQ (reference sequence). The V and J ends lost 6 bases and 4 bases respectively, with 15 bases between them. For the CDR3, the DNA is TGTGCCAGCAGACGAAACAGCGTTTCCTATGGCTACACCTTC. Translating it yields CASRRNSVSYGYTF.

The chain has TRBV2 and TRBJ2-5, with TRBD2 matching over 12 bases. J gave up 5 bases and V 0 bases, and 10 bases lay outside the gene matches. The CDR3 is made up of 18 amino acids. Per the germline V gene, CDR1 is SNHLY and CDR2 is FYNNEI. In nucleotides, the CDR3 is TGTGCCAGCAGTGAAGCGCTTTCTAGCGGGGGGGCCGGGGAGACCCAGTACTTC. Translating it yields CASSEALSSGGAGETQYF.

This clone has just a few counts. This chain joins TRBV5-1 and TRBJ2-5; tentative D call: TRBD1 (6 bases). This CDR3 spans 13 amino acids. Germline CDR1 and CDR2: SGHRS and YFSETQ. The V end lost 0 bases, the J end lost 5 bases, and 8 bases lay between the germline ends. As DNA, the CDR3 is TGCGCCAGCAGCTTGGCAGGGGCCGAGACCCAGTACTTC. The encoded protein is CASSLAGAETQYF.

CDR3 bases: TGTGCCAGCAGTGGACGGGTGTCCGGGACTGAAGCTTTCTTT. As protein: CASSGRVSGTEAFF. The rearrangement joins TRBV2 to TRBJ1-1; D is unresolved. There are 14 residues in the CDR3. V was trimmed by 4 bases and J by 5 bases, leaving 14 bases between them. Germline V gene lookup returns CDR1 SNHLY and CDR2 FYNNEI.

The gene calls are TRBV7-2 and TRBJ2-5, with 14 bases matching TRBD2. Trimming removed 5 bases from V and 3 bases from J; junction bases left unmatched: 8. Germline V lookup: CDR1 SGHTA, CDR2 FQGNSA. CDR3 length: 17 amino acids. The CDR3 coding sequence is TGTGCCAGCAGCCCGGGGACTAGCGGGAGTTTAAAAGAGACCCAGTACTTC. It translates to CASSPGTSGSLKETQYF.

The genes are TRBV6-5 and TRBJ1-1; D ambiguous. Germline CDR1 and CDR2: MNHEY and SVGAGI. This CDR3 has 14 residues. The V gene lost 6 bases and the J gene lost 1 base, with 12 bases spanning the gap. In nucleotides, the CDR3 is TGTGCCAGCAGCCTCGACGGAACGAACACTGAAGCTTTCTTT. It translates to CASSLDGTNTEAFF.

The rearrangement links TRBV7-9 to TRBJ1-5; 8 nucleotides agree with TRBD1. There are 14 residues in the CDR3. Unmatched junction bases numbered 7, after V lost 6 bases and J lost 6 bases. Germline V gene lookup returns CDR1 SEHNR and CDR2 FQNEAQ (reference sequence). The DNA of the CDR3 is TGTGCCAGCAGTTCAGGGGGCGCTTTTCAGCCCCAGCATTTT. Protein: CASSSGGAFQPQHF.

This clone was seen a few times. This chain uses TRBV2 with TRBJ2-1; 7 bases map to TRBD1. V lost 7 bases, J lost 15 bases, and 18 bases stayed unmatched. In germline, CDR1 is SNHLY, CDR2 FYNNEI. The CDR3 runs 14 residues. DNA for the CDR3: TGTGCCAGCACCCTTGACGCTGGGACAGAGGTTCCGTTCTTC. It encodes CASTLDAGTEVPFF.

The chain links TRBV25-1 to TRBJ1-5; D may be TRBD1 (5 bases). V shed 3 bases and J shed 6 bases, with 18 bases lying between them. Germline V gene sequence: CDR1 MGHDK, CDR2 SYGVNS. The CDR3 sequence is 16 residues long. The CDR3 DNA reads TGTGCCAGCAGTGAGAACGGCCCGGGGGGAGTTCAGCCCCAGCATTTT. It translates to CASSENGPGGVQPQHF.

The chain couples TRBV19 to TRBJ2-7; the match to TRBD1 covers 9 bases. V trimming: 5 bases; J trimming: 6 bases; junction bases outside the gene matches: 2. CDR3 length: 12 amino acids. Germline V gene sequence: CDR1 LNHDA, CDR2 SQIVND (reference sequence). The CDR3 sequence: CASSGTGTEQYF. CDR3 sequence (DNA): TGTGCCAGTAGTGGGACAGGGACCGAGCAGTACTTC.

The rearrangement uses TRBV25-1 and TRBJ2-3; TRBD2 might be the D (5 bases). This CDR3 is 14 amino acids long. Germline assignment: CDR1 MGHDK and CDR2 SYGVNS. Trimming stripped 3 bases from V and 2 bases from J, with 9 bases between. The chain's CDR3 is CASSDYGLTDTQYF. The CDR3 DNA is TGTGCCAGCAGTGATTACGGACTCACAGATACGCAGTATTTT.

V gene TRBV6-5 combines with J gene TRBJ2-7; the match to TRBD2 covers 8 bases. The CDR3 contains 14 residues. The V gene end was trimmed by 5 bases and the J gene end by 2 bases; junction bases not matched to a gene: 5. Germline V CDR1 and CDR2: MNHEY, SVGAGI. The CDR3 region is CASSTWTSPYEQYF. The CDR3 DNA is TGTGCCAGCAGTACCTGGACTAGCCCCTACGAGCAGTACTTC.

This rearrangement joins TRBV7-2 to TRBJ1-5, with 10 bases fitting TRBD1. The CDR3 is made up of 17 amino acids. With 1 base clipped from V and 6 bases from J, the junction kept 9 bases outside the gene matches. CDR1 and CDR2 from the germline V gene are SGHTA and FQGNSA. In nucleotides, the CDR3 is TGTGCCAGCAGCTTAGGTCCCCGGGACAGGGGCAGTCAGCCCCAGCATTTT. Residues: CASSLGPRDRGSQPQHF.

This chain joins TRBV10-1 and TRBJ1-2; D possibly corresponds to TRBD1 (5 bases). The V end was cut by 2 bases, the J end by 4 bases, with 11 bases between. This CDR3 region has 14 residues. In germline, CDR1 is WNHNN, CDR2 SYGVQD (reference sequence). CDR3 DNA: TGCGCCAGCAGTGAGAGAAGGGACGGCTATGGCTACACCTTC. Translating gives CASSERRDGYGYTF.

Only one count was recorded for this clone. The CDR3 nucleotides are TGTGCCAGCAGTGAAAGGTACGAGCAGTACTTC. This sequence encodes CASSERYEQYF. The chain has TRBV6-1 and TRBJ2-7; D not certain. Trimming removed 2 bases from V and 4 bases from J, with 3 bases in between. Germline CDR1 is MNHNS and CDR2 is SASEGT. CDR3 length: 11 amino acids.

The V call is TRBV10-3, the J call TRBJ2-6; weak D call: TRBD2 (5 bases). Between the trimmed V and J ends, which lost 2 bases and 2 bases, there was a span of 10 bases. The CDR3 is made up of 16 amino acids. Germline V gene lookup returns CDR1 ENHRY and CDR2 SYGVKD. In DNA form, the CDR3 reads TGTGCCATCAGTGAGATCCGAGGGACTGGGGCCAACGTCCTGACTTTC. Encoded protein: CAISEIRGTGANVLTF.

This clone turned up a few times. The chain is built from TRBV19 and TRBJ1-2; D uncertain. Trimming stripped 2 bases from V and 2 bases from J, with 9 bases between. This CDR3 is built from 14 residues. The germline V gene encodes CDR1 LNHDA and CDR2 SQIVND (reference sequence). The CDR3 nucleotides are TGTGCCAGTAGTATAAGTGGCTGGAACTATGGCTACACCTTC. Protein: CASSISGWNYGYTF.

This CDR3 is CASSQGQGGAYGYTF. DNA for the CDR3: TGCGCCAGCAGCCAAGGGCAAGGGGGCGCCTATGGCTACACCTTC. The V call is TRBV4-1, the J call TRBJ1-2; 7 bases fit TRBD1. The CDR3 covers 15 residues. Germline V CDR1 and CDR2: MGHRA, YSYEKL. Trimming removed 1 base from V and 4 bases from J; junction bases left unmatched: 6.

The sample holds one count of this clone. The chain joins TRBV11-2 to TRBJ1-2, with 7 bases fitting TRBD1. The CDR3 is made up of 16 amino acids. The V gene end was trimmed by 10 bases and the J gene end by 0 bases; junction bases not matched to a gene: 14. Germline-derived CDR1 and CDR2 are SGHAT and FQNNGV. The CDR3 coding sequence is TGTGCCATCCCCACGGCCGGGACAGTAGCTAACTATGGCTACACCTTC. It codes for CAIPTAGTVANYGYTF.